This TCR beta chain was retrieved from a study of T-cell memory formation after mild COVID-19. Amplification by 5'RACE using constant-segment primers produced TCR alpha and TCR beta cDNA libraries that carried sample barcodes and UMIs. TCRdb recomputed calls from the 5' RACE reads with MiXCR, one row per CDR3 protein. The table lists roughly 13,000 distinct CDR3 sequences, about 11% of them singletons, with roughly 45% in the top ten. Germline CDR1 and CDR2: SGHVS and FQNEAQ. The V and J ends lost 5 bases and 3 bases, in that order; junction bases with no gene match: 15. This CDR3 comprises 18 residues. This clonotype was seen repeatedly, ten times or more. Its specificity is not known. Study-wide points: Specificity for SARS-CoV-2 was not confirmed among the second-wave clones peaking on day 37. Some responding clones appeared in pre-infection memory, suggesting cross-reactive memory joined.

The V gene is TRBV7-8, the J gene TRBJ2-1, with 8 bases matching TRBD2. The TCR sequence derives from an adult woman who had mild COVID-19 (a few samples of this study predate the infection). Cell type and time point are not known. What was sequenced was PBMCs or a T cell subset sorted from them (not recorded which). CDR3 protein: CASSRSSLAGQNYNEQFF. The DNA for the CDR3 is TGTGCCAGCAGCAGATCCTCCTTAGCGGGGCAAAACTACAATGAGCAGTTCTTC.